The 24 T cell receptor beta chains listed next were all sequenced from one sample in a study of T cell responses to AZD1222 COVID-19 vaccine. Produced via immunoSEQ multiplex PCR; TCRdb's table is partial and in-frame only. The profile shows tens of thousands of clones, roughly 90% of them singletons. The sample was peripheral blood, taken 28 days after the second AZD1222 dose. All receptors derive from an adult who received the AZD1222 COVID-19 vaccine.

The rearrangement links TRBV5-1 to TRBJ2-2, with 11 bases identical to TRBD2. Per germline, CDR1 SGHRS and CDR2 YFSETQ. J was trimmed by 4 bases and V by 1 base; bases with no gene match: 9. The CDR3 covers 18 residues. Here the CDR3 reads CASSLSPGLAELTGELFF. CDR3 DNA sequence: TGCGCCAGCAGCTTGAGCCCGGGACTAGCGGAGCTCACCGGGGAGCTGTTTTTT. The full variable domain, its missing parts supplied by reference TRBV5-1 and TRBJ2-2, is KAGVTQTPRYLIKTRGQQVTLSCSPISGHRSVSWYQQTPGQGLQFLFEYFSETQRNKGNFPGRFSGRQFSNSRSEMNVSTLELGDSALYLCASSLSPGLAELTGELFFGEGSRLTVL.

The chain combines TRBV5-1 with TRBJ2-7, with 10 bases that match TRBD2. Germline assignment: CDR1 SGHRS and CDR2 YFSETQ. V shed 6 bases and J 5 bases; nucleotides not matched to a gene: 14. The CDR3 totals 16 residues. The CDR3 DNA reads as TGCGCCAGCAAACAGGCTACCGGGACTAGCGCCCACGAGCAGTACTTC. Translation: CASKQATGTSAHEQYF.

This chain joins TRBV5-4 and TRBJ1-2; D uncertain. V lost 0 bases to trimming and J lost 2 bases, with 5 bases between them. CDR3 length: 13 residues. Germline CDR1 and CDR2: SGHNT and YYREEE (reference sequence). Here the CDR3 reads CASSLGQNYGYTF. CDR3 bases: TGTGCCAGCAGCTTGGGGCAGAACTATGGCTACACCTTC.

The chain joins TRBV19 to TRBJ1-2; D is undetermined. The V end was cut by 1 base, the J end by 7 bases, with 7 bases between. The germline CDR1 and CDR2 sequences are LNHDA and SQIVND (reference sequence). The length of the CDR3 is 12 residues. CDR3 coding DNA: TGTGCCAGTAGTATAGTATTAGGTGGCTACACCTTC. Translated, it gives CASSIVLGGYTF.

V usage is TRBV21-1 and J usage is TRBJ2-2; the tabulated D call, TRBD2, remains unverified against the DNA. TRBV21-1 is annotated as a pseudogene. The CDR3 is 16 residues long. The CDR3: CASSAWRLADTGELFF. The CDR3 DNA follows: TGTGCCAGCAGCGCTTGGCGGCTAGCGGACACCGGGGAGCTGTTTTTT.

The chain recombines TRBV28 with TRBJ1-6, with no clear D. Germline-derived CDR1 and CDR2 are MDHEN and SYDVKM. CDR3 size: 15 residues. Deletions cut 3 bases from V and 0 bases from J, with 6 bases between. The CDR3 DNA follows: TGTGCCAGCAGTTTTAAAAGCTCCTATAATTCACCCCTCCACTTT. This sequence encodes CASSFKSSYNSPLHF.

This chain uses TRBV7-6 with TRBJ2-1, with D tentatively TRBD2 (6 bases). This CDR3 spans 14 amino acids. Germline V gene sequence: CDR1 SGHVS, CDR2 FNYEAQ. The ends were cut back, 5 bases at V and 5 bases at J, with 13 bases in the middle. The CDR3 reads CASSPGTGHNEQFF. The DNA of the CDR3 is TGTGCCAGCAGCCCCGGGACTGGACACAATGAGCAGTTCTTC. The full variable domain, rest sourced from reference TRBV7-6 and TRBJ2-1, is GAGVSQSPRYKVTKRGQDVALRCDPISGHVSLYWYRQALGQGPEFLTYFNYEAQQDKSGLPNDRFSAERPEGSISTLTIQRTEQRDSAMYRCASSPGTGHNEQFFGPGTRLTVL.

The chain uses TRBV7-9 and TRBJ2-1; 13 nucleotides agree with TRBD2. This CDR3 spans 18 amino acids. Losses at the gene ends were 5 bases for V and 2 bases for J; bases not matched to a gene: 9. Germline CDR1 is SEHNR and CDR2 is FQNEAQ (reference sequence). The CDR3 reads CASSQGLAGQKPYNEQFF. In DNA form, the CDR3 reads TGTGCCAGCAGCCAGGGACTAGCGGGACAAAAACCCTACAATGAGCAGTTCTTC.

CDR3 amino acids: CASSNCTSFYNEQFF. The CDR3 nucleotides read TGTGCCAGCAGCAATTGTACTTCCTTCTACAATGAGCAGTTCTTC. The chain joins TRBV21-1 to TRBJ2-1; TRBD2 is the table's D call and was not checked against the DNA. TRBV21-1 is flagged as a pseudogene. This CDR3 spans 15 amino acids.

The V gene is TRBV6-4, the J gene TRBJ2-1, with TRBD2 matching 12 bases. With 2 bases clipped from V and 8 bases from J, the junction kept 4 bases outside the gene matches. CDR1 MRHNA and CDR2 SNTAGT come from the germline V gene. This CDR3 region has 15 residues. CDR3 sequence reads: CASSDGLAGGDEQFF. CDR3 DNA sequence: TGTGCCAGCAGTGACGGGCTAGCGGGAGGGGATGAGCAGTTCTTC.

The table lists this clone with a count of one. V and J are TRBV29-1 and TRBJ1-1; 8 nucleotides match TRBD1. Trimming took 6 bases from V and 1 from J; bases not matched to a gene: 4. Germline V gives CDR1 SQVTM, CDR2 ANQGSEA. This CDR3 spans 13 amino acids. The CDR3 nucleotides are TGCAGCGTAACCGGGACAGGGAACACTGAAGCTTTCTTT. Its protein is CSVTGTGNTEAFF.

The gene calls are TRBV7-2 and TRBJ2-1; D might be TRBD2 (6 bases). Germline lookup yields CDR1 SGHTA and CDR2 FQGNSA. Trimming took off 3 bases at V and 0 bases at J, with 9 bases between the two ends. This CDR3 contains 15 residues. As DNA, the CDR3 is TGTGCCAGCAGCTTGGGCGGGGCCTCCTACAATGAGCAGTTCTTC. This translates into CASSLGGASYNEQFF.

The chain combines TRBV19 with TRBJ1-2, with 8 bases lining up with TRBD1. Germline trimming cut 6 bases from V and 0 bases from J; bases unmatched to any gene: 3. There are 14 residues in the CDR3. From germline, CDR1 is LNHDA and CDR2 SQIVND (reference sequence). The DNA for the CDR3 is TGTGCCAGTAGACCGGGACAGGCTAACTATGGCTACACCTTC. It specifies CASRPGQANYGYTF.

This chain uses TRBV5-5 with TRBJ2-2; D is unclear. The length of the CDR3 is 14 residues. The V gene lost 0 bases and the J gene lost 2 bases, with 5 bases spanning the gap. Germline assignment: CDR1 SGHKS and CDR2 YYEKEE (reference sequence). The CDR3 protein is CASSLGANTGELFF. DNA for the CDR3: TGTGCCAGCAGCTTGGGAGCAAACACCGGGGAGCTGTTTTTT.

V is TRBV3-1 (or the pseudogene TRBV3-2) and J is TRBJ2-5; the match to TRBD2 covers 9 bases. There are 14 residues in the CDR3. The germline gives CDR1 LGHDT, CDR2 YNNKEL (reference sequence). J was trimmed by 3 bases and V by 3 bases; bases with no gene match: 2. The CDR3 DNA reads TGTGCCAGCAGCCATTTAGCGGGAGAAGAGACCCAGTACTTC. Translation: CASSHLAGEETQYF.

The V and J genes are TRBV5-1 and TRBJ2-5; the match to TRBD2 covers 7 bases. The junction had 10 bases not matched to a gene; V was cut back by 2 bases and J by 0 bases. The germline V gene has CDR1 SGHRS and CDR2 YFSETQ. The CDR3 extends over 17 amino acids. The CDR3 DNA is TGCGCCAGCAGCTTCGGGGGAGGGTCCCTGTACCAAGAGACCCAGTACTTC. This gives the protein CASSFGGGSLYQETQYF. Filled out from reference TRBV5-1 and TRBJ2-5, the complete variable domain reads KAGVTQTPRYLIKTRGQQVTLSCSPISGHRSVSWYQQTPGQGLQFLFEYFSETQRNKGNFPGRFSGRQFSNSRSEMNVSTLELGDSALYLCASSFGGGSLYQETQYFGPGTRLLVL.

The V and J genes are TRBV9 and TRBJ1-2; 12 nucleotides line up with TRBD1. This CDR3 spans 17 amino acids. J lost 5 bases, V lost 0 bases, and 8 bases had no gene match. From germline, CDR1 is SGDLS and CDR2 YYNGEE. CDR3 coding DNA: TGTGCCAGCAGCGTAGTCTTTGTGGGACAGGGGGCGTATGGCTACACCTTC. Its translation is CASSVVFVGQGAYGYTF.

In this sample, this clone turned up once. This rearrangement joins TRBV6-1 to TRBJ1-1; no firm D call. CDR3 length: 13 amino acids. V shed 1 base and J shed 2 bases, with 5 bases lying between them. Germline V CDR1 and CDR2: MNHNS, SASEGT. The CDR3 reads CASSEGSNTEAFF. CDR3 in DNA: TGTGCCAGCAGTGAAGGTTCCAACACTGAAGCTTTCTTT.

The gene calls are TRBV6-5 and TRBJ1-2, with 9 nucleotides matching TRBD1. The CDR3 is made up of 14 amino acids. Germline V CDR1 and CDR2: MNHEY, SVGAGI. After removal of 2 bases from V and 5 bases from J, the junction contained 3 bases not matched to a gene. This chain's CDR3 is CASSYTDRGYGYTF. CDR3 in DNA: TGTGCCAGCAGTTACACGGACAGGGGATATGGCTACACCTTC.

The rearrangement uses TRBV2 and TRBJ2-1; TRBD2 aligns across 14 bases. V dropped 6 bases and J dropped 0; count of bases not matched to a gene: 13. The CDR3 spans 20 residues. The germline V gene encodes CDR1 SNHLY and CDR2 FYNNEI. The CDR3 loop is CASRGLAGGPPSSSYNEQFF. In nucleotides, the CDR3 is TGTGCCAGCAGAGGACTAGCGGGAGGCCCCCCATCCAGCTCCTACAATGAGCAGTTCTTC.

The chain recombines TRBV19 with TRBJ1-2; D is unclear. With 6 bases removed from V and 8 bases from J, the gap between germline ends came to 13 bases. The length of the CDR3 is 12 residues. Germline V gives CDR1 LNHDA, CDR2 SQIVND (reference sequence). The CDR3 loop is CASSRRDFGYTF. In nucleotides, the CDR3 is TGTGCCAGTAGCCGAAGGGATTTCGGCTACACCTTC.

The V and J genes are TRBV7-2 and TRBJ1-6; D gene ambiguous. The germline V gene has CDR1 SGHTA and CDR2 FQGNSA. The CDR3 loop spans 15 amino acids. Deletions cut 1 base from V and 7 bases from J, with 11 bases between. CDR3 protein: CASSLGGGLNSPLHF. The CDR3 nucleotides read TGTGCCAGCAGCTTAGGGGGAGGGCTCAATTCACCCCTCCACTTT.

This chain links TRBV21-1 with TRBJ2-1; the table calls TRBD2, which could not be checked here. TRBV21-1 is described as a pseudogene. This CDR3 is built from 11 residues. The CDR3 nucleotides read TGTGCCAGCAATACGGGAGATGAGCAGTTCTTC. Amino acid sequence: CASNTGDEQFF.

This chain uses TRBV7-2 with TRBJ2-1; 8 nucleotides agree with TRBD2. The V gene end was trimmed by 1 base and the J gene end by 8 bases; junction bases not matched to a gene: 4. CDR1 and CDR2 (germline): SGHTA, FQGNSA. CDR3 length equals 14 residues. In nucleotides, the CDR3 is TGTGCCAGCAGCTTAGTGCGGGAGGACGATGAGCAGTTCTTC. Translating it yields CASSLVREDDEQFF.